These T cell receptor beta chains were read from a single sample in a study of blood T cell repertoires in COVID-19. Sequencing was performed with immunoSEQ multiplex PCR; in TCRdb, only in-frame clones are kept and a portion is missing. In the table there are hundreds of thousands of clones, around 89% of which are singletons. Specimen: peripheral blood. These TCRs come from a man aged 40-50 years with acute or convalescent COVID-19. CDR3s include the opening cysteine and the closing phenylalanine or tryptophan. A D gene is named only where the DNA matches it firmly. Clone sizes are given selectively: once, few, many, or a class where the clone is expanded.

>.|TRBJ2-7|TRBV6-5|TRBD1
CAGAPGTGFYEQYF
TGTGCCGGGGCCCCCGGGACAGGGTTCTACGAGCAGTACTTC
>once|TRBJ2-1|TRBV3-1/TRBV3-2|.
CASSQGQGGFGEQFF
TGTGCCAGCAGCCAAGGACAGGGAGGCTTTGGTGAGCAGTTCTTC
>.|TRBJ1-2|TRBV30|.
CAWSDAGYYGYTF
TGTGCCTGGAGCGACGCGGGGTACTATGGCTACACCTTC
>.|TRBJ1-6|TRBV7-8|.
CASSSKRQASNSPLHF
TGTGCCAGCAGCTCTAAGCGACAGGCGAGTAATTCACCCCTCCACTTT
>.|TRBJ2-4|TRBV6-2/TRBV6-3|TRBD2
CASSSRSGVKNIQYF
TGTGCCAGCAGTTCCCGAAGCGGGGTTAAAAACATTCAGTACTTC
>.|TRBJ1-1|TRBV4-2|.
CASSQDRGNAEAFF
TGTGCCAGCAGCCAAGATAGAGGGAACGCTGAAGCTTTCTTT
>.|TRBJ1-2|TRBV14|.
CASSQAWGSFNYGYTF
TGTGCCAGCAGCCAAGCTTGGGGCAGCTTCAACTATGGCTACACCTTC
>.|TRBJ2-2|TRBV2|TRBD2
CASGWGLASTGELFF
TGTGCCAGCGGGTGGGGACTAGCGTCCACCGGGGAGCTGTTTTTT
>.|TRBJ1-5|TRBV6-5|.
CASRLGRANNQPQHF
TGTGCCAGCAGGCTGGGGAGGGCAAACAATCAGCCCCAGCATTTT
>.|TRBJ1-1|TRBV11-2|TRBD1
CASSFTGDGTEAFF
TGTGCCAGCAGCTTTACAGGGGACGGTACTGAAGCTTTCTTT
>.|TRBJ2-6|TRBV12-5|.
CASGTIGGVLTF
TGTGCTAGTGGCACTATTGGAGGGGTCCTGACTTTC
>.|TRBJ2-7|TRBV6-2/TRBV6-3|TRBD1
CASSLGQGVSYEQYF
TGTGCCAGCAGTCTGGGACAGGGGGTCTCCTACGAGCAGTACTTC
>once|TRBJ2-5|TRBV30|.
CAWSVAGEETQYF
TGTGCCTGGAGTGTAGCAGGGGAAGAGACCCAGTACTTC
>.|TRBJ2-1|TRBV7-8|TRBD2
CASSLGLAGHTYNEQFF
TGTGCCAGCAGCTTAGGACTAGCGGGTCATACCTACAATGAGCAGTTCTTC
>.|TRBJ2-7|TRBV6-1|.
CASSEKPPGEQYF
TGTGCCAGCAGTGAAAAACCTCCCGGTGAGCAGTACTTC
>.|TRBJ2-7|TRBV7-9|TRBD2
CASSSSGSSYEQYF
TGTGCCAGCAGCTCTAGCGGGAGCTCCTACGAGCAGTACTTC
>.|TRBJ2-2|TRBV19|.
CATPNRDTGELFF
TGTGCCACTCCCAACCGGGACACCGGGGAGCTGTTTTTT
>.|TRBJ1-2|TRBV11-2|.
CASSPYNYGYTF
TGTGCCAGCAGCCCCTACAACTATGGCTACACCTTC
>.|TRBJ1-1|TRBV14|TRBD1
CASSAYRGRFTEAFF
TGTGCCAGCAGCGCATACAGGGGTCGTTTCACTGAAGCTTTCTTT
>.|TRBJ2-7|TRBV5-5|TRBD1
CASSLRWDSYEQYF
TGTGCCAGCAGCTTGCGTTGGGACAGCTACGAGCAGTACTTC
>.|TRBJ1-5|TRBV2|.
CASTRAGFNSNQPQHF
TGTGCCAGCACGAGGGCAGGCTTCAATAGCAATCAGCCCCAGCATTTT
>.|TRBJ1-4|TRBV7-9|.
CASSFGAEKLFF
TGTGCCAGCAGCTTTGGGGCGGAAAAACTGTTTTTT
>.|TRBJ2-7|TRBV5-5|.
CASSLALLSGREQYF
TGTGCCAGCAGCTTGGCCCTTCTCTCAGGGAGGGAGCAGTACTTC
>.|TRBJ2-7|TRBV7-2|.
CASSSGLSTQYF
TGTGCCAGCAGCTCTGGACTCTCCACTCAGTACTTC
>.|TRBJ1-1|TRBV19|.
CASSPGGANTEAFF
TGTGCCAGTAGTCCCGGAGGGGCTAACACTGAAGCTTTCTTT
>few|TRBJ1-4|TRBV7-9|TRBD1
CASSVGQGAGEKLFF
TGTGCCAGCAGCGTAGGACAGGGGGCCGGTGAAAAACTGTTTTTT
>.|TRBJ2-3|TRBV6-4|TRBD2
CASTSGRAGDTQYF
TGTGCCAGCACTAGCGGGAGGGCAGGAGATACGCAGTATTTT
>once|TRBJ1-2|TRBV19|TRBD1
CASSLRTGGDGYTF
TGTGCCAGTAGTCTCAGGACAGGGGGCGATGGCTACACCTTC
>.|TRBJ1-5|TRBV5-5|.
CASSFHSGNQPQHF
TGTGCCAGCAGCTTCCACTCGGGCAATCAGCCCCAGCATTTT
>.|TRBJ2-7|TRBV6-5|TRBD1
CASSRTGTASYEQYF
TGTGCCAGCAGTCGCACCGGGACAGCCTCCTACGAGCAGTACTTC
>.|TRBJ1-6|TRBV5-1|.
CASSLDQGGYSPLHF
TGCGCCAGCAGCTTGGACCAGGGTGGGTATTCACCCCTCCACTTT
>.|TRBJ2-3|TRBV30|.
CAWSVTGTDTQYF
TGTGCCTGGAGTGTAACGGGAACCGATACGCAGTATTTT
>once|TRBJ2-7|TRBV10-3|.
CAIRNTVYEQYF
TGTGCCATCAGGAATACAGTATACGAGCAGTACTTC
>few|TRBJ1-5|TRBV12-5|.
CASGFMTGPYSNQPQHF
TGTGCTAGTGGTTTCATGACAGGACCTTATAGCAATCAGCCCCAGCATTTT
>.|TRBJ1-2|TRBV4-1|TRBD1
CASSPGTGDGYTF
TGCGCCAGCAGCCCCGGGACAGGGGATGGCTACACCTTC
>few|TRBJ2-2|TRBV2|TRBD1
CASGGQGGTGELFF
TGTGCCAGCGGTGGACAGGGTGGAACCGGGGAGCTGTTTTTT